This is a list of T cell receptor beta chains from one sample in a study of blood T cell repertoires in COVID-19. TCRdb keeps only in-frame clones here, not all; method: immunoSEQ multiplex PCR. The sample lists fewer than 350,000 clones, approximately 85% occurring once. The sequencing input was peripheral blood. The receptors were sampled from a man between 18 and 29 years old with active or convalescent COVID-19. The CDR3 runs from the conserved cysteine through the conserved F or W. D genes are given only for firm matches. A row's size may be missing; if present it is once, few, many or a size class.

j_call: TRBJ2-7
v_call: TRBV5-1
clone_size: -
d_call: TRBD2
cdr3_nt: TGCGCCAGCAGCTGGACTAGCGGGGGGGCCCCTTCCTACGAGCAGTACTTC
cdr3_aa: CASSWTSGGAPSYEQYF

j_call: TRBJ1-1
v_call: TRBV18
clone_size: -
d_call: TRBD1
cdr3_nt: TGTGCCAGCTCACCACTTCGGGACAGGGACACTGAAGCTTTCTTT
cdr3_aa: CASSPLRDRDTEAFF

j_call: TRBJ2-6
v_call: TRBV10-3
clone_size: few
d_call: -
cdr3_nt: TGTGCCATCAGTGGTGGGGCGATTAGCTCTGGGGCCAACGTCCTGACTTTC
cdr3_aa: CAISGGAISSGANVLTF

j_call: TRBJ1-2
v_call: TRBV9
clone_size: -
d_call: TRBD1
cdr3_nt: TGTGCCAGCAGCGTGACCGGGACAGGGGAAAATGACGGCTACACCTTC
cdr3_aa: CASSVTGTGENDGYTF

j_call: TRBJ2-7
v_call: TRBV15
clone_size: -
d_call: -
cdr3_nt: TGTGCCACCAGCGACCGACAGTTGAGTCCCTACGAGCAGTACTTC
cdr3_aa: CATSDRQLSPYEQYF

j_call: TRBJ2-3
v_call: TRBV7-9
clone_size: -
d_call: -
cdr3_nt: TGTGCCAGCAGCTTCAGCGGGAGCACAGATACGCAGTATTTT
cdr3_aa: CASSFSGSTDTQYF

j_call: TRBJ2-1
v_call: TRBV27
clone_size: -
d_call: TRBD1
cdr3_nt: TGTGCCAGCAGTTCGGGGTTAACTGGACAGGGGGCGCGAAGGTCCTACAATGAGCAGTTCTTC
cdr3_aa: CASSSGLTGQGARRSYNEQFF

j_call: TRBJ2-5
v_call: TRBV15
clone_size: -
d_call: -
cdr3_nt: TGTGCCACCAGCAGACCCCGGACTACCCCTGAGACCCAGTACTTC
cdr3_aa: CATSRPRTTPETQYF

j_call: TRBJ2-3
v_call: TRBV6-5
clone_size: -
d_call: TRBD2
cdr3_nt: TGTGCCAGCAGCCGACTAGCGAGTAGCACAGATACGCAGTATTTT
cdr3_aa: CASSRLASSTDTQYF

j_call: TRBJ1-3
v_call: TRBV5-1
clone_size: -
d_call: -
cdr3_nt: TGCGCCAGCAGACCTACAGAATTCTCTGGAAACACCATATATTTT
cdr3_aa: CASRPTEFSGNTIYF

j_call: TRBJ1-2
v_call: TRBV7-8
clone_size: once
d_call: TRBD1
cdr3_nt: TGTGCCAGCAGCTTGACAGGGACCTATGGCTACACCTTC
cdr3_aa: CASSLTGTYGYTF

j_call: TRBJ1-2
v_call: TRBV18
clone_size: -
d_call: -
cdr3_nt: TGTGCCAGCTCACCAGGCACTAACTATGGCTACACCTTC
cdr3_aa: CASSPGTNYGYTF

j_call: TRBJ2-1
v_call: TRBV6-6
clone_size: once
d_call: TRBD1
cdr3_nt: TGTGCCAGCAGTATACAGGGGAATGAGCAGTTCTTC
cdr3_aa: CASSIQGNEQFF

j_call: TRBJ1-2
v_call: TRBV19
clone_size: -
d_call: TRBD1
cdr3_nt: TGTGCCAGTAGTGCCTTGGGACAGGGAAAGAACTATGGCTACACCTTC
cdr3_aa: CASSALGQGKNYGYTF

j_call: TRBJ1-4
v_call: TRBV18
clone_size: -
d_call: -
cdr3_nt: TGTGCCAGCTCACCTCAACCCGCGGGGGGGGGAGAAAAACTGTTTTTT
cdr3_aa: CASSPQPAGGGEKLFF

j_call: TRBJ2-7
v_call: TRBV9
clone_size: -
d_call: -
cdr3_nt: TGTGCCAGCAGCCCATCGGGCTCCTACGAGCAGTACTTC
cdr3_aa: CASSPSGSYEQYF

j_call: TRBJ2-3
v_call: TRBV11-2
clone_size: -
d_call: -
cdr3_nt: TGTGCCAGCAGCCCCATCTGGGCATCGGCAGATACGCAGTATTTT
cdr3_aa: CASSPIWASADTQYF

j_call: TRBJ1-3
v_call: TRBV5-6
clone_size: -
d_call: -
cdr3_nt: TGTGCCAGCAGCGCCCCGGTAGGAAACACCATATATTTT
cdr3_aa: CASSAPVGNTIYF

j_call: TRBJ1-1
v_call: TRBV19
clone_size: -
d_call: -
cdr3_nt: TGTGCCAGTAGGGCCGTCGGGGGAAACACTGAAGCTTTCTTT
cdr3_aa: CASRAVGGNTEAFF

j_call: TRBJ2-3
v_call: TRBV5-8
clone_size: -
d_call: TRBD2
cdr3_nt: TGTGCCAGCAGCTCGGGCGGGGGGCCTTCTACAGATACGCAGTATTTT
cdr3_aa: CASSSGGGPSTDTQYF

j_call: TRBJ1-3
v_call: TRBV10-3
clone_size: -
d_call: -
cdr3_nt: TGTGCCACCCTCGGCGGCGGCTCTGGAAACACCATATATTTT
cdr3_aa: CATLGGGSGNTIYF

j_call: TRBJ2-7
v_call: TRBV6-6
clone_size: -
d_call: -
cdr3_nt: TGTGCCAGCAGTTACCCAGGGGCCTTCTCCTACGAGCAGTACTTC
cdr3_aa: CASSYPGAFSYEQYF

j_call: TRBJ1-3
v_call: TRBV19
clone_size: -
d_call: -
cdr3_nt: TGTGCCAGTACTACTCACAAACAGGGACGGCCTGGAAACACCATATATTTT
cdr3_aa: CASTTHKQGRPGNTIYF

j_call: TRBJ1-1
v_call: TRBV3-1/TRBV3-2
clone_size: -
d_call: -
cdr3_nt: TGTGCCAGCAGCCAAGCCCCGAGGGTGATTGAAGAAAAAGCTTTCTTT
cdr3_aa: CASSQAPRVIEEKAFF

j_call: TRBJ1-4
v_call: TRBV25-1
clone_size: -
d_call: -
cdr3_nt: TGTGCCAGCAGTGTCCAGGACAGTAATGAAAAACTGTTTTTT
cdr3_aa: CASSVQDSNEKLFF

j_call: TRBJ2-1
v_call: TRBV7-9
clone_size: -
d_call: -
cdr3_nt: TGTGCCAGCAGCCCCAGTAAGAATGAGCAGTTCTTC
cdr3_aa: CASSPSKNEQFF

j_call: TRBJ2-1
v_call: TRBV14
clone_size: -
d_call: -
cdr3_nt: TGTGCCAGCAGCTCCATAACTGCTTTCGATGAGCAGTTCTTC
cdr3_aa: CASSSITAFDEQFF

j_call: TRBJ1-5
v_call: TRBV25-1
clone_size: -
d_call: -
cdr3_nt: TGTGCCAGCCGCGAAACAGGTTACAATCAGCCCCAGCATTTT
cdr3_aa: CASRETGYNQPQHF

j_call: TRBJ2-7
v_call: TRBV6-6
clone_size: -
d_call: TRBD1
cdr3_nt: TGTGCCAGCAGCCAATCCCGACAGGGAACCTACGAGCAGTACTTC
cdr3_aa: CASSQSRQGTYEQYF

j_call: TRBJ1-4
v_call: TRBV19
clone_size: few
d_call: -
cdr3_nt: TGTGCCAGTAGTATAGTACGGGGAGGGTCGGAAAAACTGTTTTTT
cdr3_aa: CASSIVRGGSEKLFF

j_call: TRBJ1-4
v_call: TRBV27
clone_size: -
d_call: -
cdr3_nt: TGTGCCAGCAGTTTATACAGGAATGAAAAACTGTTTTTT
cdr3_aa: CASSLYRNEKLFF

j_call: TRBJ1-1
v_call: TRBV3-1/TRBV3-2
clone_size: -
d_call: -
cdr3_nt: TGTGCCAGCAGCCAAGCTACCCGCGCGTACACTGAAGCTTTCTTT
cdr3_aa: CASSQATRAYTEAFF

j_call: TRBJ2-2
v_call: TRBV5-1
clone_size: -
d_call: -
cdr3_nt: TGCGCCAGCAGCTTACAGGGCTGGGAGCTGTTTTTT
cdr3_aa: CASSLQGWELFF

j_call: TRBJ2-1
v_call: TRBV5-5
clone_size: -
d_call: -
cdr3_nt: TGTGCCAGCAGCTCCGGGACAACAACCTACAATGAGCAGTTCTTC
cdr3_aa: CASSSGTTTYNEQFF

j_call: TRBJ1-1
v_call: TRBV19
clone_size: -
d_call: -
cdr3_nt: TGTGCCAGTAGTATCTCAGGGGATCTTTCCGAAGCTTTCTTT
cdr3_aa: CASSISGDLSEAFF

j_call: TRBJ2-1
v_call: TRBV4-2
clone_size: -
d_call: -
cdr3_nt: TGTGCCAGCAGCCCCTCATTGCGGGACAGCTACAATGAGCAGTTCTTC
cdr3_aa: CASSPSLRDSYNEQFF

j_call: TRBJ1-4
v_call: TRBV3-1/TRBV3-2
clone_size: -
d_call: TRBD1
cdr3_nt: TGTGCCAGCAGCCACGGTTCAGGGGGTATAGGTGAAAAACTGTTTTTT
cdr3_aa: CASSHGSGGIGEKLFF

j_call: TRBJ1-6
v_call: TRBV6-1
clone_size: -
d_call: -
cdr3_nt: TGTGCCAGCAGTGAAGTGCGCAGGGGCTACTCACCCCTCCACTTT
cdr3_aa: CASSEVRRGYSPLHF

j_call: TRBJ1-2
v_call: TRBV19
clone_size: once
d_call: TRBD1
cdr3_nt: TGTGCCAGTAGTACCCAGACAGGGGGCGTCGATGGCTACACCTTC
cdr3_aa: CASSTQTGGVDGYTF

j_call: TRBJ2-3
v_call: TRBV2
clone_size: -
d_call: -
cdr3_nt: TGTGCCAGCAGGGACAGTGCATATACGCAGTATTTT
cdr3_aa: CASRDSAYTQYF

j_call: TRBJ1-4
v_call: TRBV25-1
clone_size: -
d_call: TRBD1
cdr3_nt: TGTGCCAGCAGCGAACCCCGACAGGGTGATGAAAAACTGTTTTTT
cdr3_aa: CASSEPRQGDEKLFF

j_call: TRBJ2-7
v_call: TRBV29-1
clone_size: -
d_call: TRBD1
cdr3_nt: TGCAGCGTCGCGACAGGGAACCTGTGGAACTACGAGCAGTACTTC
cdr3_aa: CSVATGNLWNYEQYF

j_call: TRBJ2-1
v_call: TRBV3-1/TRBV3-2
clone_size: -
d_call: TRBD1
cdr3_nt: TGTGCCAGCAGCCAAGATGCAGGGGGTGGTGAGCAGTTCTTC
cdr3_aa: CASSQDAGGGEQFF

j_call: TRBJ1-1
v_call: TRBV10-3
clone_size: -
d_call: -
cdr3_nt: TGTGCCATCAGTGGTGGGTGGGACAAAACTACGACTGAAGCTTTCTTT
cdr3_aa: CAISGGWDKTTTEAFF

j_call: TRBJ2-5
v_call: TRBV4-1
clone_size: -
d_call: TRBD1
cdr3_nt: TGCGCCAGCAGCCATCCTACCAACAGGGGTGGTAGCGAGACCCAGTACTTC
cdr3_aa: CASSHPTNRGGSETQYF

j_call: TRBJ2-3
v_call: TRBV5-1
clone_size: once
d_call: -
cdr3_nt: TGCGCCAGCAGCGAGGAAGTCTATACGCAGTATTTT
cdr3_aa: CASSEEVYTQYF

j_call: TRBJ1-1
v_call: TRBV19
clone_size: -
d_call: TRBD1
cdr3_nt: TGTGCCAGTAGTATTGGGACAGGGGGAACTGAAGCTTTCTTT
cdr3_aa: CASSIGTGGTEAFF

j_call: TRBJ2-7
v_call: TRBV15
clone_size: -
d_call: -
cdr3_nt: TGTGCCACCAGCAAGATCACTAGATCCTACGAGCAGTACTTC
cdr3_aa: CATSKITRSYEQYF

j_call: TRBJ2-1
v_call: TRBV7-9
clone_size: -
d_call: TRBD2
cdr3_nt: TGTGCCAGCAGCCCTCCCTTAGCGGGGAAGGAGTTCTTC
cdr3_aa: CASSPPLAGKEFF

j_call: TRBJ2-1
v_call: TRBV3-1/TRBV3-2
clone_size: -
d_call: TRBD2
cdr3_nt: TGTGCCAGCAGCCTCCACTACACGGGGGGGCCAACGGCGGGCGTATACAATGAGCAGTTCTTC
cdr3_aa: CASSLHYTGGPTAGVYNEQFF

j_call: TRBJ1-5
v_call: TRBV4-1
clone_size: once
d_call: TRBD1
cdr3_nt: TGCGCCAGCAGCCAGCTCTGGGACAGACTTAGCAATCAGCCCCAGCATTTT
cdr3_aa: CASSQLWDRLSNQPQHF